This entry features one T cell receptor beta chain sequence. No antigen is known for it. The data are from a study of T cell responses to AZD1222 COVID-19 vaccine. The study's findings and limits: Spike-wide coverage was observed for vaccine-associated CD4 TCRs, with dominant responses at 160-218 and 743-854. In all cases, repertoires were sampled only after the peak T cell response.

V gave up 2 bases and J gave up 12 bases; unmatched junction bases: 13. Germline values: CDR1 SGHTA, CDR2 FQGTGA. CDR3 length: 15 amino acids. Assay used: immunoSEQ multiplex PCR; TCRdb lists only in-frame clones, some missing. Of about 180,000 clones in the sample, roughly 91% were seen once. The chain is built from TRBV7-3 and TRBJ2-1; the match to TRBD2 covers 7 bases. The sample consisted of peripheral blood, taken 28 days after the second AZD1222 dose. The TCR sequence derives from an adult who received the AZD1222 COVID-19 vaccine. The CDR3 is CASSLSVEPPGGQFF. The DNA of the CDR3 is TGTGCCAGCAGCTTATCGGTGGAGCCTCCGGGGGGGCAGTTCTTC.